This T cell receptor (beta chain) was recorded in a study of Graves' ophthalmopathy and Graves' hyperthyroidism. Study results and limitations: The blood repertoire also included most expanded thyroid clonotypes above 0.001 frequency.

In germline, CDR1 is MDHEN, CDR2 SYDVKM. This CDR3 contains 15 residues. V was trimmed by 6 bases and J by 3 bases, leaving 18 bases between them. Investigators amplified TCR beta CDR3 regions from RNA transcripts. An initial RT-PCR round employing HTBI primers preceded a second-round multiplex PCR. TCRdb passed the multiplex PCR reads through MiXCR, listing each CDR3 protein once. The data show about 1.2 million distinct CDR3 sequences, less than 45% seen once. Patients newly diagnosed with hyperthyroidism, under 2 months' duration, were aged 18 to 65, the study reports. Turning to this clonotype: The antigen remains unidentified.

The clonotype comes from an adult man with Graves' hyperthyroidism. The chain has TRBV28 and TRBJ2-7; the D gene could be TRBD1 or TRBD2 (5 bases each). The sample was peripheral blood or thyroid tissue (not recorded which). CDR3 protein: CASRPPGRTDYEQYF. Here the CDR3 DNA reads TGTGCCAGCAGGCCCCCGGGGCGGACCGACTACGAGCAGTACTTC.